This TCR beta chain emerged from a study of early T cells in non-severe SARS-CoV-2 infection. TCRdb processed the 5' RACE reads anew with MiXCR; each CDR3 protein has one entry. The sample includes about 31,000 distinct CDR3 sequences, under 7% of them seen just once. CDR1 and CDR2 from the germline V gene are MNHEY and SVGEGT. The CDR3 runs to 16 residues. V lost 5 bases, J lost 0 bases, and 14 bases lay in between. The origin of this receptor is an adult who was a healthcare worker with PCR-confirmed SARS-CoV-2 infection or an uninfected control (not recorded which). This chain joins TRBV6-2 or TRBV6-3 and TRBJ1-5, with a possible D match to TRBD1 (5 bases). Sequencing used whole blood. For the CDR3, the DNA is TGTGCCAGCAGTGGTACAGGTGGGGCTAGCAATCAGCCCCAGCATTTT. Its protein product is CASSGTGGASNQPQHF.